The 31 T cell receptor beta chains presented below share a single source sample, sequenced in a study of OX40 agonist ivuxolimab in advanced cancers. This table comes from immunoSEQ multiplex PCR, and its TCRdb copy is limited to in-frame clones, with some not included. The table has under 95,000 clones, approximately 89% seen once. The specimen comprised CD4+ or CD8+ T cells sorted from blood, sampled in a trial of the OX40 agonist ivuxolimab. These receptors came from an adult with an advanced solid tumor such as melanoma, head and neck, liver or kidney cancer.

This chain joins TRBV10-1 and TRBJ2-2; D not resolved. Trimming shortened V by 2 bases and J by 3 bases, and 10 bases separated the two germline ends. CDR1 is WNHNN and CDR2 is SYGVQD in the germline V gene (reference sequence). This CDR3 is 15 amino acids long. The chain's CDR3 is CASSEGRLYTGELFF. In nucleotides, the CDR3 is TGCGCCAGCAGTGAGGGTCGACTCTACACCGGGGAGCTGTTTTTT.

The CDR3 loop reads CASSSPNPGQGYEQFF. The CDR3 region has the DNA TGCGCCAGCAGCTCCCCGAATCCGGGACAGGGGTATGAGCAGTTCTTC. The chain couples TRBV5-1 to TRBJ2-1; 10 nucleotides align to TRBD1. The CDR3 spans 16 residues. The J segment lost 8 bases and the V segment lost 3 bases, leaving 11 bases of the junction unmatched. From germline, CDR1 is SGHRS and CDR2 YFSETQ.

The chain links TRBV7-2 to TRBJ1-2; D unresolved. This CDR3 comprises 15 residues. Germline CDR1 reads SGHTA; CDR2 reads FQGNSA. Trimming took off 1 base at V and 4 bases at J, with 13 bases between the two ends. DNA of the CDR3: TGTGCCAGCAGCTTAGACTTGGCGCGGTCCTATGGCTACACCTTC. Its translation is CASSLDLARSYGYTF.

This clone was seen just once. The gene calls are TRBV7-9 and TRBJ1-4; TRBD1 matches 9 bases. CDR3 length equals 19 residues. The germline gives CDR1 SEHNR, CDR2 FQNEAQ (reference sequence). Trimming cost V 5 bases and J 4 bases; bases outside gene matches: 17. CDR3 region: CASSLGRDRVGGRNEKLFF. The DNA of the CDR3 is TGTGCCAGCAGCCTCGGCCGGGACAGGGTCGGTGGGCGTAATGAAAAACTGTTTTTT.

The chain uses TRBV11-2 and TRBJ2-7, with 8 bases aligning to TRBD1. The CDR3 is 13 amino acids. Trimming removed 5 bases from V and 1 base from J; junction bases left unmatched: 1. The germline V gene has CDR1 SGHAT and CDR2 FQNNGV. For the CDR3, the DNA is TGTGCCAGCAGCAGACAGGGGTCCTACGAGCAGTACTTC. Amino acids: CASSRQGSYEQYF.

This clone was observed a single time. The rearrangement joins TRBV7-9 to TRBJ1-1; 7 bases are shared with TRBD1. Germline CDR1 is SEHNR and CDR2 is FQNEAQ (reference sequence). The CDR3 loop spans 17 amino acids. V was clipped by 3 bases and J by 5 bases; unmatched bases: 15. CDR3 sequence: CASSFPRGQPWRTEAFF. In DNA, the CDR3 is TGTGCCAGCAGCTTCCCAAGGGGGCAGCCGTGGAGGACTGAAGCTTTCTTT.

The V gene is TRBV6-1, the J gene TRBJ1-1; no definite D call. There are 13 residues in the CDR3. V dropped 6 bases and J dropped 6 bases, with 14 bases sitting between them. Germline CDR1 MNHNS, CDR2 SASEGT. CDR3 nucleotides: TGTGCCAGCAGCGTAGAAGCATTGGCTGAAGCTTTCTTT. Translated: CASSVEALAEAFF.

The rearrangement links TRBV9 to TRBJ2-7, with D possibly matching TRBD2 (5 bases). V shed 3 bases and J shed 7 bases, with 20 bases lying between them. The CDR3 has 15 residues. In germline, CDR1 is SGDLS, CDR2 YYNGEE. The CDR3 here is CASSAAPAGPGEQYF. The CDR3 nucleotides are TGTGCCAGCAGCGCGGCCCCCGCGGGCCCTGGGGAGCAGTACTTC.

This rearrangement joins TRBV28 to TRBJ2-2, with TRBD2 matching 7 bases. Germline V gene lookup returns CDR1 MDHEN and CDR2 SYDVKM. The CDR3 totals 15 residues. With 7 bases clipped from V and 3 bases from J, the junction kept 8 bases outside the gene matches. The CDR3 sequence is CASIPSGGHTGELFF. The DNA for the CDR3 is TGTGCCAGCATTCCTAGCGGCGGTCACACCGGGGAGCTGTTTTTT.

The rearrangement uses TRBV15 and TRBJ2-7, with D unclear. Trimming pared 1 base from V and 2 bases from J, leaving 12 bases between. This CDR3 has 15 residues. The germline gives CDR1 LNHNV, CDR2 YYDKDF (reference sequence). Here the CDR3 DNA reads TGTGCCACCAGCAGAGCCGGGCCCGGAACCTACGAGCAGTACTTC. As protein: CATSRAGPGTYEQYF.

This chain uses TRBV5-1 with TRBJ2-1; tentatively, D is TRBD1 or TRBD2 (5 bases each). The V gene lost 0 bases and the J gene lost 3 bases, with 10 bases spanning the gap. Germline CDR1 reads SGHRS; CDR2 reads YFSETQ. This CDR3 spans 15 amino acids. The DNA of the CDR3 is TGCGCCAGCAGCTTGGCCGGGACGGTCTACAATGAGCAGTTCTTC. Amino acid sequence: CASSLAGTVYNEQFF.

V and J are TRBV15 and TRBJ2-1; 9 bases match TRBD1. This CDR3 comprises 17 residues. Germline trimming cut 3 bases from V and 1 base from J; bases unmatched to any gene: 7. Germline-derived CDR1 and CDR2 are LNHNV and YYDKDF (reference sequence). In DNA, the CDR3 is TGTGCCACCAGCAGGGGGACAGGGCCTTGGTCCTACAATGAGCAGTTCTTC. It codes for CATSRGTGPWSYNEQFF.

The chain has TRBV6-5 and TRBJ2-2; possibly TRBD2 for D (6 bases). The CDR3 spans 15 residues. The germline gives CDR1 MNHEY, CDR2 SVGAGI. Trimming shortened V by 4 bases and J by 0 bases, and 9 bases separated the two germline ends. The CDR3 region has the DNA TGTGCCAGCAGTTTAGGAGGGGCGAACACCGGGGAGCTGTTTTTT. Encoded protein: CASSLGGANTGELFF.

There are a few counts of this clone. The chain employs TRBV30 and TRBJ1-1, with D uncertain. The CDR3 sequence is 13 residues long. V lost 2 bases to trimming and J lost 7 bases, with 14 bases between them. Germline V gene sequence: CDR1 GTSNPN, CDR2 SVGIG (reference sequence). CDR3 bases: TGTGCCTGGAGTTTCCCTGGAAGAGATGAAGCTTTCTTT. Translating gives CAWSFPGRDEAFF. The whole variable domain, filled in from reference TRBV30 and TRBJ1-1, reads SQTIHQWPATLVQPVGSPLSLECTVEGTSNPNLYWYRQAAGRGLQLLFYSVGIGQISSEVPQNLSASRPQDRQFILSSKKLLLSDSGFYLCAWSFPGRDEAFFGQGTRLTVV.

J is TRBJ2-2 and V is TRBV27; 11 bases match TRBD2. This CDR3 has 17 amino acids. Germline V gene lookup returns CDR1 MNHEY and CDR2 SMNVEV (reference sequence). Trimming took 7 bases from V and 0 from J; bases not matched to a gene: 7. The CDR3 region has the DNA TGTGCCAGCACCCGACTAGCGGGGATCGCGAACACCGGGGAGCTGTTTTTT. It codes for CASTRLAGIANTGELFF.

The chain links TRBV5-1 to TRBJ1-1; D is perhaps TRBD1 (5 bases). The CDR3 runs to 14 residues. Germline V gene lookup returns CDR1 SGHRS and CDR2 YFSETQ. Deletions cut 0 bases from V and 1 base from J, with 7 bases between. The CDR3 sequence is CASSLATGNTEAFF. The CDR3 DNA sequence: TGCGCCAGCAGCTTGGCAACAGGGAACACTGAAGCTTTCTTT.

The count of this clone is one. The genes are TRBV19 and TRBJ2-1; TRBD2 aligns across 12 bases. The CDR3 length is 19 residues. From germline, CDR1 is LNHDA and CDR2 SQIVND (reference sequence). V lost 3 bases, J lost 3 bases, and 12 bases stayed unmatched. The CDR3 DNA is TGTGCCAGTAGTATTGGTCCTAGCGGGGGGGAGAAAGGCTACAATGAGCAGTTCTTC. Its protein product is CASSIGPSGGEKGYNEQFF.

The chain has TRBV9 and TRBJ2-3; 7 bases fit TRBD1. J lost 3 bases, V lost 4 bases, and 2 bases had no gene match. The germline gives CDR1 SGDLS, CDR2 YYNGEE. CDR3 length: 13 residues. This chain's CDR3 is CASSRTGTDTQYF. CDR3 DNA: TGTGCCAGCAGCAGGACAGGAACAGATACGCAGTATTTT.

The V call is TRBV5-1, the J call TRBJ2-5, with 7 bases fitting TRBD1. TRBJ2-7 matches the DNA end more closely, so the J call is doubtful. CDR3 size: 14 residues. CDR1 and CDR2 from the germline V gene are SGHRS and YFSETQ. CDR3 sequence reads: CASSLVTGAYEQYF. CDR3 DNA sequence: TGCGCCAGCAGCTTGGTCACAGGGGCCTACGAGCAGTACTTC.

The chain carries TRBV30 and TRBJ2-1, with 7 bases that match TRBD2. V lost 2 bases and J lost 9; bases outside the gene matches: 7. The CDR3 consists of 13 residues. CDR1 GTSNPN and CDR2 SVGIG come from the germline V gene (reference sequence). The CDR3 DNA reads as TGTGCCTGGAGTTTGGCGGGAGTGAGTGAGCAGTTCTTC. Residues: CAWSLAGVSEQFF. The complete variable domain, with remaining parts taken from reference TRBV30 and TRBJ2-1, reads SQTIHQWPATLVQPVGSPLSLECTVEGTSNPNLYWYRQAAGRGLQLLFYSVGIGQISSEVPQNLSASRPQDRQFILSSKKLLLSDSGFYLCAWSLAGVSEQFFGPGTRLTVL.

V and J are TRBV27 and TRBJ1-1; D unclear. CDR1 is MNHEY, CDR2 SMNVEV, per germline (reference sequence). Trimming left V 10 bases short and J 1 base short, with 16 bases between. The CDR3 is 14 amino acids. CDR3 coding DNA: TGTGCCAAAAAACGCGCTATTACGAACACTGAAGCTTTCTTT. Its translation is CAKKRAITNTEAFF.

The chain recombines TRBV5-1 with TRBJ1-4; D not certain. This CDR3 is built from 14 residues. V lost 0 bases, J lost 7 bases, and 10 bases lay in between. Germline V lookup: CDR1 SGHRS, CDR2 YFSETQ. The CDR3 region is CASSLGPIFEKLFF. CDR3 DNA sequence: TGCGCCAGCAGCTTGGGACCGATATTTGAAAAACTGTTTTTT.

V is TRBV28 and J is TRBJ2-1; 7 bases fit TRBD2. The CDR3 has 15 amino acids. Germline-derived CDR1 and CDR2 are MDHEN and SYDVKM. V shed 6 bases, J shed 4 bases, and the junction held 9 bases outside the gene matches. CDR3 DNA sequence: TGTGCCAGCAGCCCACCGGGACTACCATACAATGAGCAGTTCTTC. Amino acids: CASSPPGLPYNEQFF. The full variable domain, its missing parts supplied by reference TRBV28 and TRBJ2-1, is DVKVTQSSRYLVKRTGEKVFLECVQDMDHENMFWYRQDPGLGLRLIYFSYDVKMKEKGDIPEGYSVSREKKERFSLILESASTNQTSMYLCASSPPGLPYNEQFFGPGTRLTVL.

This sequence joins TRBV11-3 and TRBJ2-1; the D gene is possibly TRBD1 (5 bases). This CDR3 contains 12 residues. Trimming removed 8 bases from V and 4 bases from J, with 9 bases in between. Germline lookup yields CDR1 SGHNT and CDR2 YENEEA. The CDR3 DNA follows: TGTGCCAGCGGACACAGATACAATGAGCAGTTCTTC. Its translation: CASGHRYNEQFF.

The rearrangement joins TRBV7-3 to TRBJ2-7, with D possibly TRBD2 on 5 matching bases. With 5 bases removed from V and 0 bases from J, the gap between germline ends came to 14 bases. CDR1 and CDR2 (germline): SGHTA, FQGTGA. The CDR3 covers 15 residues. The CDR3 here is CASSPAGSTSYEQYF. In DNA form, the CDR3 reads TGTGCCAGCAGCCCCGCGGGCTCGACCTCCTACGAGCAGTACTTC.

The genes are TRBV30 and TRBJ1-3; D might be TRBD1 (5 bases). The CDR3 consists of 14 residues. Trimming took 1 base from V and 2 from J, leaving 9 bases between them. CDR1 is GTSNPN and CDR2 is SVGIG in the germline V gene (reference sequence). The CDR3 protein is CAWSGGIAGNTIYF. The CDR3 DNA sequence: TGTGCCTGGAGTGGGGGGATTGCTGGAAACACCATATATTTT.

The chain combines TRBV29-1 with TRBJ1-1; D uncertain. This CDR3 region has 11 residues. Germline V gives CDR1 SQVTM, CDR2 ANQGSEA. The chain's CDR3 is CSGALNTEAFF. The DNA of the CDR3 is TGCTCAGGAGCTTTGAACACTGAAGCTTTCTTT. Together with reference TRBV29-1 and TRBJ1-1, the CDR3 gives the full variable domain: SAVISQKPSRDICQRGTSLTIQCQVDSQVTMMFWYRQQPGQSLTLIATANQGSEATYESGFVIDKFPISRPNLTFSTLTVSNMSPEDSSIYLCSGALNTEAFFGQGTRLTVV.

The chain recombines TRBV27 with TRBJ1-2; D gene uncertain. This CDR3 spans 13 amino acids. Germline assignment: CDR1 MNHEY and CDR2 SMNVEV (reference sequence). V was cut by 4 bases and J by 6 bases, with 12 bases left in between. CDR3 in DNA: TGTGCCAGCAGTTCCTCCCGGGTGCATGGCTACACCTTC. Its protein is CASSSSRVHGYTF.

The chain links TRBV6-6 to TRBJ1-1; the D is unclear. Deletions cut 1 base from V and 1 base from J, with 7 bases between. This CDR3 region has 14 residues. Germline-derived CDR1 and CDR2 are MNHNY and SVGAGI (reference sequence). The CDR3 sequence: CASSYLGKNTEAFF. CDR3 in DNA: TGTGCCAGCAGTTACTTAGGGAAGAACACTGAAGCTTTCTTT.

The chain recombines TRBV19 with TRBJ2-3, with D possibly TRBD2 on 5 matching bases. Germline loops: CDR1 LNHDA, CDR2 SQIVND (reference sequence). V lost 5 bases to trimming and J lost 3 bases, with 15 bases between them. The CDR3 consists of 15 residues. The CDR3 here is CASSPSWRGTDTQYF. CDR3 DNA: TGTGCCAGTAGTCCCTCGTGGCGAGGGACAGATACGCAGTATTTT.

V usage is TRBV5-1 and J usage is TRBJ2-3; the D is unclear. Per the germline V gene, CDR1 is SGHRS and CDR2 is YFSETQ. The V end was cut by 5 bases, the J end by 6 bases, with 10 bases between. This CDR3 comprises 12 residues. The CDR3 sequence: CASSLPADTQYF. DNA of the CDR3: TGCGCCAGCAGTCTGCCGGCGGATACGCAGTATTTT. Together with reference TRBV5-1 and TRBJ2-3, the CDR3 gives the full variable domain: KAGVTQTPRYLIKTRGQQVTLSCSPISGHRSVSWYQQTPGQGLQFLFEYFSETQRNKGNFPGRFSGRQFSNSRSEMNVSTLELGDSALYLCASSLPADTQYFGPGTRLTVL.